This T cell receptor (beta chain) is drawn from a study of T cells in pancreatic ductal adenocarcinoma (TCRdb year 2017). A note on the overall study: Surgically resected pancreatic ductal adenocarcinoma specimens were analyzed for the quantity, spatial distribution, and characteristics of both suppressive cells and tumor-infiltrating CD8+ T cells, an effort aimed at clarifying the adaptive T-cell response occurring naturally. Summary of the overall study and its limitations: More total productive templates and around 8-fold more unique clonotypes were found in blood samples than in tumor samples. There was no significant difference in T-cell clonality between tumor and blood, where mean clonality was about 0.112 for tumors and 0.07 to 0.075 for blood. Because most pancreatic cancer patients present with inoperable disease, the resected cohort was biased toward the minority with early-stage disease. Comparisons of clonality between tumor and blood may be biased because tumors are enriched in CD45RO+ effector T cells rather than naive T cells, which biases the comparison toward lower diversity.

TCR beta CDR3 regions were amplified from genomic DNA using the immunoSEQ hsTCRB kit. An Illumina HiSeq system was used for high-throughput TRB CDR3 sequencing. The original methods were these. The immunoSEQ software was used to analyze the sequencing reads, and any nonproductive sequences containing premature stops or frame-shifts were left out. To calculate repertoire clonality, Shannon entropy was normalized by log2 of the number of unique productive sequences, and that value was subtracted from one. In TCRdb, the immuneACCESS table is reduced to in-frame sequences with V and J assigned. These tables do not hold every clone; where another copy was compared, an unresolved V gene accounts for under half, and the others remain unexplained. V and J calls and clone size are given by that table; D and trimming were obtained from the DNA. The sample records approximately 18,000 clones, approximately 91% of which are singletons. The leading ten clones occupy over 0.9% of the sample.

V sheds 2 bases and J sheds 5 bases, leaving 10 bases between their ends. Including cysteine and phenylalanine, the CDR3 has 13 amino acids. CDR3 DNA is the only sequence kept; it has 39 bases, read in frame from the first base. The germline V gene gives CDR1 as SGDLS and CDR2 as YYNGEE. Selected pancreatic ductal adenocarcinoma patients had undergone surgery without neoadjuvant therapy. Peripheral blood was collected in heparin tubes, and PBMCs were isolated by histopaque density gradient and cryopreserved in around 11% DMSO. Using the DNeasy Blood and Tissue Kit with Proteinase K and RNase treatment, genomic DNA was extracted from about seven PBMC and nine or ten flash-frozen tumor specimens. A remark on this clone: The target of this receptor is not known. Base qualities are not recorded, but no much larger clone differs from it by a single base.

The TCR sequence derives from a human donor with pancreatic ductal adenocarcinoma. The chain is assembled from TRBV9 and TRBJ1-1, with no D gene named confidently. The specimen sequenced was PBMCs. The CDR3 region: CASSVSLLTEAFF. The nucleotides are TGTGCCAGCAGCGTTTCTCTGTTGACTGAAGCTTTCTTT.